This is a list of T cell receptor beta chains from one sample in a study of technical replicates of blood from a few donors. Sequencing used immunoSEQ multiplex PCR; TCRdb keeps in-frame clones, though not all of them. In the table there are 75,000 to 95,000 clones, roughly 94% of which are singletons. The sample comprised T cells isolated from PBMCs. The receptors stem from a human donor in good health. Both conserved end residues are part of each CDR3. D genes are given only for firm matches. The listing skips clone size in some rows; elsewhere it reads once, few, many or a size class.

TRBJ2-7 | TRBV29-1 | TRBD2 | NA | CSVEGTKRDYEQYF | TGCAGCGTTGAGGGAACAAAGCGGGATTACGAGCAGTACTTC
TRBJ1-2 | TRBV2 | TRBD1 | NA | CASTGGEVYGYTF | TGTGCCTCCACAGGGGGCGAAGTCTATGGCTACACCTTC
TRBJ1-1 | TRBV9 | TRBD1 | NA | CASSVDHRGVTEAFF | TGTGCCAGCAGCGTAGATCACAGGGGGGTGACTGAAGCTTTCTTT
TRBJ1-6 | TRBV29-1 | TRBD1 | NA | CSVKMGQGDSPLHF | TGCAGCGTTAAAATGGGACAGGGAGATTCACCCCTCCACTTT
TRBJ1-5 | TRBV5-6 | NA | NA | CASSFSGGQPQHF | TGTGCCAGCAGCTTTTCCGGGGGTCAGCCCCAGCATTTT
TRBJ2-2 | TRBV5-1 | NA | few | CASSLRSGYMTGELFF | TGCGCCAGCAGCTTGAGATCAGGGTATATGACCGGGGAGCTGTTTTTT
TRBJ1-4 | TRBV4-1 | NA | NA | CASSRRTDEKLFF | TGCGCCAGCAGCCGCCGGACAGATGAAAAACTGTTTTTT
TRBJ2-3 | TRBV5-1 | NA | once | CASTLSRITEGADTQYF | TGCGCCAGCACCTTGTCCCGAATAACCGAAGGGGCAGATACGCAGTATTTT
TRBJ2-7 | TRBV6-6 | NA | NA | CASSYSGEHEQYF | TGTGCCAGCAGTTACTCTGGAGAGCACGAGCAGTACTTC
TRBJ1-1 | TRBV2 | NA | NA | CASSESRRNTEAFF | TGTGCCAGCAGTGAAAGTCGCAGAAACACTGAAGCTTTCTTT
TRBJ2-3 | TRBV27 | NA | NA | CASAYTTGEIPPRYF | TGTGCCAGCGCATATACAACAGGAGAGATACCCCCAAGGTATTTT
TRBJ2-2 | TRBV29-1 | NA | NA | CSVEGLPGELFF | TGCAGCGTTGAAGGGCTGCCCGGGGAGCTGTTTTTT
TRBJ1-4 | TRBV7-2 | TRBD1 | NA | CASSLVPGQAFPNEKLFF | TGTGCCAGCAGCTTAGTCCCGGGACAGGCCTTTCCTAATGAAAAACTGTTTTTT
TRBJ1-2 | TRBV18 | NA | NA | CASSPPRGNGYTF | TGTGCCAGCTCACCACCGCGGGGGAATGGCTACACCTTC
TRBJ2-5 | TRBV27 | NA | NA | CASSTHREQETQYF | TGTGCCAGCAGTACACACAGGGAGCAAGAGACCCAGTACTTC
TRBJ2-5 | TRBV10-1 | NA | NA | CASSAGARGETQYF | TGCGCCAGCAGTGCAGGGGCCCGCGGGGAGACCCAGTACTTC
TRBJ2-1 | TRBV5-1 | TRBD2 | NA | CASSLERGSYNEQFF | TGCGCCAGCAGCTTAGAGCGGGGGTCCTACAATGAGCAGTTCTTC